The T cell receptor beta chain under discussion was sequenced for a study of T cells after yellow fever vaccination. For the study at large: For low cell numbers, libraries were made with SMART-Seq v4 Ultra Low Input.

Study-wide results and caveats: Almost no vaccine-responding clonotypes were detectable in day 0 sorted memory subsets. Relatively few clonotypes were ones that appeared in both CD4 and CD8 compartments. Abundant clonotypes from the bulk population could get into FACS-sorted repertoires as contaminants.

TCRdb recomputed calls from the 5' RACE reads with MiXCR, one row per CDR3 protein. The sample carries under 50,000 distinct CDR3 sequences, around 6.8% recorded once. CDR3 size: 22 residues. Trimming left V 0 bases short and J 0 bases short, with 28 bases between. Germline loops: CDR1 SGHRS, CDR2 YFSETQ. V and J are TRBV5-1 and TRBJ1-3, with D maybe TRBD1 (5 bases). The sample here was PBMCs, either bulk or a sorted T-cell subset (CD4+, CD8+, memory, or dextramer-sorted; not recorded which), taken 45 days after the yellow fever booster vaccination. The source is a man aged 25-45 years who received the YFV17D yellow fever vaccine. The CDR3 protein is CASSLERQSGQLGGNSGNTIYF. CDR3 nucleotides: TGCGCCAGCAGCTTGGAAAGACAGTCGGGCCAACTGGGAGGAAACTCTGGAAACACCATATATTTT.